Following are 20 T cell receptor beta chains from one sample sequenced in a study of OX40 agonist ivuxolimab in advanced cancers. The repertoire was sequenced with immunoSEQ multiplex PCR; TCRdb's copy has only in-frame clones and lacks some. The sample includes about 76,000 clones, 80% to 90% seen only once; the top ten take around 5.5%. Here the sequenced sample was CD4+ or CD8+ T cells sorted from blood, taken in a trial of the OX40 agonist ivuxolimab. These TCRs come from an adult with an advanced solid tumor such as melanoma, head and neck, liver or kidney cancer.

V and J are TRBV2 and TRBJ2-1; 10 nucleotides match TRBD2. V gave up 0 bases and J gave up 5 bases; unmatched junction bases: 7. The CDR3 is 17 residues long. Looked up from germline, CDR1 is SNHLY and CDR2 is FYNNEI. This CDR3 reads CASSEALHLAGDNEQFF. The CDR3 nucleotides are TGTGCCAGCAGTGAAGCGCTTCACCTAGCGGGGGACAATGAGCAGTTCTTC.

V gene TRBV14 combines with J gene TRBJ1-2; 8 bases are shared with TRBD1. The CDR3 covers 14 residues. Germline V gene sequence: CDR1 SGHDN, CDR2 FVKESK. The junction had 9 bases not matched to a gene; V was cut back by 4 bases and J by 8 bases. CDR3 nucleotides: TGTGCCAGCAGCCTTCAGACAGGGGATATGGGCTACACCTTC. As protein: CASSLQTGDMGYTF.

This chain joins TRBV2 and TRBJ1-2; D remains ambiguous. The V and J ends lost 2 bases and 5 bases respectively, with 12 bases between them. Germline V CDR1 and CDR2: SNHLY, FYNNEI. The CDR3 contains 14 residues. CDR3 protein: CASSEITVMYGYTF. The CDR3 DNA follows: TGTGCCAGCAGTGAAATAACGGTGATGTATGGCTACACCTTC. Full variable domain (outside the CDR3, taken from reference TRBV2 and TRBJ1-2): EPEVTQTPSHQVTQMGQEVILRCVPISNHLYFYWYRQILGQKVEFLVSFYNNEISEKSEIFDDQFSVERPDGSNFTLKIRSTKLEDSAMYFCASSEITVMYGYTFGSGTRLTVV.

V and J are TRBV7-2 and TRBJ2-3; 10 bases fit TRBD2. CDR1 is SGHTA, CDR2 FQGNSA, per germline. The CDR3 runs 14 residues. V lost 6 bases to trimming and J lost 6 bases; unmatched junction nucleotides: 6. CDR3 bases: TGTGCCAGCAGGGAGCGGGGGGGCCGTGATACGCAGTATTTT. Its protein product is CASRERGGRDTQYF.

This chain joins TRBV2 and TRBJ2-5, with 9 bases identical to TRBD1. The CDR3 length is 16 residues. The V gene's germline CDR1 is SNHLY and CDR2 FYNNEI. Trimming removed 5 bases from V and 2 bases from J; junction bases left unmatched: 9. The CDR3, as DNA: TGTGCCAGCAGTCTTAGGGGACAGGGAGGGCAAGAGACCCAGTACTTC. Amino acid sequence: CASSLRGQGGQETQYF.

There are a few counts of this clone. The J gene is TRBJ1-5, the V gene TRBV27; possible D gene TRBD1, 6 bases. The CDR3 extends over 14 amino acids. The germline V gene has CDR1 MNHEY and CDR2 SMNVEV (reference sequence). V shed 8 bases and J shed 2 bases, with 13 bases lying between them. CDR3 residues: CASSTGTRNQPQHF. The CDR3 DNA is TGTGCCAGCTCTACCGGGACACGCAATCAGCCCCAGCATTTT.

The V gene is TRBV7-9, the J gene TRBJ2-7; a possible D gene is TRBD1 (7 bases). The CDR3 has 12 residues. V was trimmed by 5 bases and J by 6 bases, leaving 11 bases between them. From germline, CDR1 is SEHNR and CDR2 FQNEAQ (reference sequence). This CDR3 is CASSRGTAEQYF. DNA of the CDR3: TGTGCCAGCAGCCGCGGGACAGCCGAGCAGTACTTC.

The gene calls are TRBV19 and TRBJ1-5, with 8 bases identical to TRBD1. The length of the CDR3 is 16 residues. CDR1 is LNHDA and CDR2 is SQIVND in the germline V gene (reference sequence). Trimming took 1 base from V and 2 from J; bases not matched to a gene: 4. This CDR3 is CASSIGQGTGNQPQHF. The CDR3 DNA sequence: TGTGCCAGTAGTATAGGACAGGGGACGGGCAATCAGCCCCAGCATTTT.

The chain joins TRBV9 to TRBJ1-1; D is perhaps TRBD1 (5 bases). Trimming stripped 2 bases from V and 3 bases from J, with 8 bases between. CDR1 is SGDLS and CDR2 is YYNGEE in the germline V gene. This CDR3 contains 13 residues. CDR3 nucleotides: TGTGCCAGCAGCGTGGGGGGTGACACTGAAGCTTTCTTT. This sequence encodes CASSVGGDTEAFF.

The CDR3 is CASSLARSLSNQPQHF. CDR3 sequence (DNA): TGTGCCAGCAGCTTGGCTCGGAGCTTGAGCAATCAGCCCCAGCATTTT. The chain combines TRBV5-6 with TRBJ1-5; the D is unclear. This CDR3 spans 16 amino acids. V lost 0 bases and J lost 1, with 11 bases in between. CDR1 and CDR2 (germline): SGHDT, YYEEEE.

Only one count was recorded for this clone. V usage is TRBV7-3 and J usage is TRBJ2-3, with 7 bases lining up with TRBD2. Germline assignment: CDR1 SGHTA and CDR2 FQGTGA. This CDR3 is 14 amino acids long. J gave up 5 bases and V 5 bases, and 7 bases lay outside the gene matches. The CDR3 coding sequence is TGTGCCAGCAGCCCAGGAAGCGGGGTAGATACGCAGTATTTT. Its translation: CASSPGSGVDTQYF. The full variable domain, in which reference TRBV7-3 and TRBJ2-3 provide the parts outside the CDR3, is GAGVSQTPSNKVTEKGKYVELRCDPISGHTALYWYRQSLGQGPEFLIYFQGTGAADDSGLPNDRFFAVRPEGSVSTLKIQRTERGDSAVYLCASSPGSGVDTQYFGPGTRLTVL.

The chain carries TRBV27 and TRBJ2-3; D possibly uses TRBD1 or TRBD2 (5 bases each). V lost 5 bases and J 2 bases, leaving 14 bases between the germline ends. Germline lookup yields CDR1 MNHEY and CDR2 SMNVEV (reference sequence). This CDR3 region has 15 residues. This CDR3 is CASSLRGPSTDTQYF. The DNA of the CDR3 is TGTGCCAGCAGTCTGAGGGGACCATCCACAGATACGCAGTATTTT.

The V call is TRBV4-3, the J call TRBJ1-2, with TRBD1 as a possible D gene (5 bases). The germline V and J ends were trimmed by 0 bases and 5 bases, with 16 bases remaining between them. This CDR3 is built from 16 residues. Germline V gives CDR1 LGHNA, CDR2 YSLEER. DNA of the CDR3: TGCGCCAGCAGCCAAGACGGGGCAGGACAAGCTTATGGCTACACCTTC. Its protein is CASSQDGAGQAYGYTF.

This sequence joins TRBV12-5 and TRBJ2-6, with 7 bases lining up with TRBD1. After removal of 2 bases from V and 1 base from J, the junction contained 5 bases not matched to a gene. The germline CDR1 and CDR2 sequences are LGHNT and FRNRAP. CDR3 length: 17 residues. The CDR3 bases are TGTGCTAGTGGTTTGCCCCACAGGGGTTCTGGGGCCAACGTCCTGACTTTC. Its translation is CASGLPHRGSGANVLTF. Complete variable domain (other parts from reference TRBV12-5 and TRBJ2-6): DARVTQTPRHKVTEMGQEVTMRCQPILGHNTVFWYRQTMMQGLELLAYFRNRAPLDDSGMPKDRFSAEMPDATLATLKIQPSEPRDSAVYFCASGLPHRGSGANVLTFGAGSRLTVL.

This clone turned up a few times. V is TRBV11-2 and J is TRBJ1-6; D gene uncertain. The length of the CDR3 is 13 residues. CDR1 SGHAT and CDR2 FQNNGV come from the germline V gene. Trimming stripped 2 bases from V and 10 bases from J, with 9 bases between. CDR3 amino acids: CASSLPYRSPLHF. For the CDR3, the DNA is TGTGCCAGCAGCTTACCCTATAGGTCACCCCTCCACTTT. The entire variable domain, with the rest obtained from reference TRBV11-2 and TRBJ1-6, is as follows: EAGVAQSPRYKIIEKRQSVAFWCNPISGHATLYWYQQILGQGPKLLIQFQNNGVVDDSQLPKDRFSAERLKGVDSTLKIQPAKLEDSAVYLCASSLPYRSPLHFGNGTRLTVT.

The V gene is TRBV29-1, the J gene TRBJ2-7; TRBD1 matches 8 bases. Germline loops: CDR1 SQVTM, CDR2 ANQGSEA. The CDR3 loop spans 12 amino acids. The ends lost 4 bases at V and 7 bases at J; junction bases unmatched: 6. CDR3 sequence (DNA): TGCAGCGTTGGACAGGGGATAGGGGAGCAGTACTTC. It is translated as CSVGQGIGEQYF.

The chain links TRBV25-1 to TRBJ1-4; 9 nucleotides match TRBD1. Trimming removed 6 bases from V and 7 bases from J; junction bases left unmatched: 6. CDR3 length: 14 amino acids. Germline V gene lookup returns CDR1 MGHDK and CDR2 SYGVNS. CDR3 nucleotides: TGTGCCAGCAGGTACAGGGGGCAACGTGAAAAACTGTTTTTT. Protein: CASRYRGQREKLFF.

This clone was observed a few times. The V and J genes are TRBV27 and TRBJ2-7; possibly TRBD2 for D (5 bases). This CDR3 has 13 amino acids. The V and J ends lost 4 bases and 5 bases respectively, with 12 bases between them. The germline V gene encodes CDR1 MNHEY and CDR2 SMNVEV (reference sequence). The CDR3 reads CASSSGFGDEQYF. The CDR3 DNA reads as TGTGCCAGCAGTTCGGGGTTCGGCGACGAGCAGTACTTC.

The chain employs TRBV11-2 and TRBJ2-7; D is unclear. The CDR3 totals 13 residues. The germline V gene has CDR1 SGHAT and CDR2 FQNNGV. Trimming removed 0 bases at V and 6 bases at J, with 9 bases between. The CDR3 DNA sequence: TGTGCCAGCAGCTTAGACCATTCGGGCGAGCAGTACTTC. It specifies CASSLDHSGEQYF.

DNA for the CDR3: TGCGCCAGCAGCTCCCAGACTAGCGGGAAATCCTACGAGCAGTACTTC. Its protein product is CASSSQTSGKSYEQYF. This chain uses TRBV5-1 with TRBJ2-7; 11 nucleotides agree with TRBD2. The CDR3 totals 16 residues. The V and J ends lost 3 bases and 1 base, in that order; junction bases with no gene match: 6. CDR1 and CDR2 (germline): SGHRS, YFSETQ.